Each of the 22 T cell receptor beta chains below was sequenced from the same sample in a study of blood T cell repertoires in COVID-19. Measured with immunoSEQ multiplex PCR; TCRdb has only the in-frame clones, and not every one. The data contain 28,000 or so clones, over 75% of them singletons. The sequencing input was peripheral blood. These TCRs come from a woman aged 45 to 65 with active COVID-19.

The CDR3 region is CASSEGTGTGGYGYTF. CDR3 DNA sequence: TGTGCCAGCAGTGAAGGGACCGGGACAGGGGGCTATGGCTACACCTTC. The J gene is TRBJ1-2, the V gene TRBV6-1, with TRBD1 matching over 11 bases. The CDR3 loop spans 16 amino acids. V lost 1 base and J lost 4; bases outside the gene matches: 5. CDR1 and CDR2 from the germline V gene are MNHNS and SASEGT.

For the CDR3, the DNA is TGTGCCAGCAGGGATGATAGGGGGCAGGAAAAACTGTTTTTT. Translation gives CASRDDRGQEKLFF. The chain uses TRBV2 and TRBJ1-4; the match to TRBD1 covers 7 bases. The CDR3 is 14 amino acids. Germline assignment: CDR1 SNHLY and CDR2 FYNNEI. The trim removed 6 bases at V and 8 bases at J, leaving 9 bases unmatched. The variable domain in full, with the rest retrieved from reference TRBV2 and TRBJ1-4, is EPEVTQTPSHQVTQMGQEVILRCVPISNHLYFYWYRQILGQKVEFLVSFYNNEISEKSEIFDDQFSVERPDGSNFTLKIRSTKLEDSAMYFCASRDDRGQEKLFFGSGTQLSVL.

The chain recombines TRBV19 with TRBJ1-2; 7 bases agree with TRBD1. CDR3 length equals 14 residues. Per the germline V gene, CDR1 is LNHDA and CDR2 is SQIVND (reference sequence). V lost 3 bases, J lost 3 bases, and 4 bases stayed unmatched. The CDR3 loop reads CASSISQGDYGYTF. The CDR3 DNA reads as TGTGCCAGTAGTATTTCGCAGGGGGACTATGGCTACACCTTC.

This chain connects TRBV5-1 to TRBJ2-7; 8 bases map to TRBD1. The V gene's germline CDR1 is SGHRS and CDR2 YFSETQ. V shed 5 bases and J 5 bases; nucleotides not matched to a gene: 6. This CDR3 comprises 13 residues. CDR3: CASRPDRVHEQYF. CDR3 nucleotides: TGCGCCAGCAGACCGGACAGGGTTCACGAGCAGTACTTC. The whole variable domain, remainder taken from reference TRBV5-1 and TRBJ2-7, is KAGVTQTPRYLIKTRGQQVTLSCSPISGHRSVSWYQQTPGQGLQFLFEYFSETQRNKGNFPGRFSGRQFSNSRSEMNVSTLELGDSALYLCASRPDRVHEQYFGPGTRLTVT.

This chain uses TRBV5-4 with TRBJ2-1; D ambiguous. Germline assignment: CDR1 SGHNT and CDR2 YYREEE (reference sequence). The CDR3 is 15 amino acids. The V gene lost 0 bases and the J gene lost 0 bases, with 7 bases spanning the gap. Written as DNA, the CDR3 is TGTGCCAGCAGCTTGGACTTTAGCTCCTACAATGAGCAGTTCTTC. As protein: CASSLDFSSYNEQFF.

This clone was recorded only once. The V call is TRBV30, the J call TRBJ1-1; a weak D match, TRBD1 (6 bases). Trimming took off 2 bases at V and 4 bases at J, with 14 bases between the two ends. From germline, CDR1 is GTSNPN and CDR2 SVGIG (reference sequence). CDR3 length: 14 residues. The CDR3 region has the DNA TGTGCCTGGAGTAAAGACAGGTTGGGCACTGAAGCTTTCTTT. Residues: CAWSKDRLGTEAFF.

The V gene is TRBV3-1 (or the pseudogene TRBV3-2), the J gene TRBJ1-1, with 7 bases matching TRBD1. This CDR3 is built from 13 residues. In germline, CDR1 is LGHDT, CDR2 YNNKEL (reference sequence). V was clipped by 4 bases and J by 1 base; unmatched bases: 0. The DNA of the CDR3 is TGTGCCAGCAGCCGGGACAGGAACACTGAAGCTTTCTTT. It specifies CASSRDRNTEAFF.

The chain employs TRBV27 and TRBJ2-7; tentative D call: TRBD2 (6 bases). Trimming took off 5 bases at V and 0 bases at J, with 17 bases between the two ends. Germline V gives CDR1 MNHEY, CDR2 SMNVEV (reference sequence). The CDR3 spans 16 residues. The CDR3 loop is CASSPTFAGSSYEQYF. The CDR3 DNA reads TGTGCCAGCAGTCCTACGTTTGCGGGAAGCTCCTACGAGCAGTACTTC.

Only one count was recorded for this clone. The chain recombines TRBV28 with TRBJ2-7; 7 nucleotides line up with TRBD1. CDR3 length equals 15 residues. Germline lookup yields CDR1 MDHEN and CDR2 SYDVKM. The trim removed 5 bases at V and 0 bases at J, leaving 7 bases unmatched. In nucleotides, the CDR3 is TGTGCCAGCAGTCCTCACGGGACAGCCTCCTACGAGCAGTACTTC. Translation: CASSPHGTASYEQYF.

The J gene is TRBJ1-2, the V gene TRBV7-3; no clear D gene. The germline V and J ends were trimmed by 1 base and 2 bases, with 8 bases remaining between them. Germline assignment: CDR1 SGHTA and CDR2 FQGTGA. There are 14 residues in the CDR3. The CDR3 sequence: CASSLNGGNYGYTF. The CDR3 coding sequence is TGTGCCAGCAGCTTAAATGGCGGAAACTATGGCTACACCTTC.

The chain carries TRBV27 and TRBJ2-7; TRBD2 agrees at 8 bases. The CDR3 loop spans 18 amino acids. The V and J ends lost 5 bases and 2 bases, in that order; junction bases with no gene match: 17. The germline V gene encodes CDR1 MNHEY and CDR2 SMNVEV (reference sequence). CDR3 coding DNA: TGTGCCAGCAGTCCGTTGGGAACTAGCGGTGTGCCTCCCTACGAGCAGTACTTC. This translates into CASSPLGTSGVPPYEQYF.

The chain couples TRBV5-1 to TRBJ2-3; 7 bases are shared with TRBD2. The germline V gene has CDR1 SGHRS and CDR2 YFSETQ. The CDR3 has 14 amino acids. V dropped 7 bases and J dropped 0; count of bases not matched to a gene: 5. CDR3 coding DNA: TGCGCCAGCGGGGTTAGCGGGAGCACAGATACGCAGTATTTT. As protein: CASGVSGSTDTQYF. The complete variable domain, with remaining parts taken from reference TRBV5-1 and TRBJ2-3, reads KAGVTQTPRYLIKTRGQQVTLSCSPISGHRSVSWYQQTPGQGLQFLFEYFSETQRNKGNFPGRFSGRQFSNSRSEMNVSTLELGDSALYLCASGVSGSTDTQYFGPGTRLTVL.

This clone has a handful of counts. This chain links TRBV14 with TRBJ2-2; 10 bases line up with TRBD2. Germline V gene lookup returns CDR1 SGHDN and CDR2 FVKESK. There are 15 residues in the CDR3. With 4 bases clipped from V and 7 bases from J, the junction kept 6 bases outside the gene matches. This chain's CDR3 is CASSRRLAGHGELFF. The CDR3 DNA reads TGTGCCAGCAGCCGCAGACTAGCGGGCCACGGGGAGCTGTTTTTT.

This clone was found a few times. The V call is TRBV6-5, the J call TRBJ2-7; TRBD2 might be the D (5 bases). The CDR3 contains 15 residues. Deletions cut 7 bases from V and 4 bases from J, with 20 bases between. In germline, CDR1 is MNHEY, CDR2 SVGAGI. CDR3 coding DNA: TGTGCCAGCAAAGGATGGAGACGGGATGGATACGAGCAGTACTTC. This sequence encodes CASKGWRRDGYEQYF.

The V and J genes are TRBV9 and TRBJ2-3; D remains ambiguous. Germline lookup yields CDR1 SGDLS and CDR2 YYNGEE. V was trimmed by 0 bases and J by 0 bases, leaving 14 bases between them. The length of the CDR3 is 17 residues. The CDR3 DNA is TGTGCCAGCAGCGTAGGCCAAGCCGGGTTGAGCACAGATACGCAGTATTTT. It yields the protein CASSVGQAGLSTDTQYF.

The chain combines TRBV27 with TRBJ1-5, with no clear D. Germline CDR1 and CDR2: MNHEY and SMNVEV (reference sequence). The CDR3 length is 14 residues. V was shortened by 3 bases and J by 4 bases, with 10 bases between the two germline ends. CDR3 sequence: CASSFVAGNQPQHF. The DNA of the CDR3 is TGTGCCAGCAGTTTCGTGGCAGGTAATCAGCCCCAGCATTTT.

This chain links TRBV28 with TRBJ2-5; D is possibly TRBD1 (6 bases). V was shortened by 5 bases and J by 1 base, with 11 bases between the two germline ends. The CDR3 covers 14 residues. Germline CDR1 and CDR2: MDHEN and SYDVKM. Written as DNA, the CDR3 is TGTGCCAGCAGTCCCCGAGGGGGCCAAGAGACCCAGTACTTC. Encoded protein: CASSPRGGQETQYF.

V usage is TRBV28 and J usage is TRBJ1-1; the match to TRBD1 covers 10 bases. Germline V gene data show CDR1 as MDHEN and CDR2 as SYDVKM. There are 16 residues in the CDR3. The ends lost 5 bases at V and 0 bases at J; junction bases unmatched: 6. CDR3 nucleotides: TGTGCCAGCAGTAGGGAGACAGGGGGCTTGAACACTGAAGCTTTCTTT. Protein: CASSRETGGLNTEAFF.

This sequence joins TRBV6-2 or TRBV6-3 and TRBJ1-1, with no clear D. V lost 2 bases and J 1 base, leaving 14 bases between the germline ends. Germline V lookup: CDR1 MNHEY, CDR2 SVGEGT. The CDR3 sequence is 16 residues long. CDR3 nucleotides: TGTGCCAGCAGTTACGTCGTTGGCAGGCCGAACACTGAAGCTTTCTTT. It specifies CASSYVVGRPNTEAFF.

This chain uses TRBV10-1 with TRBJ2-1, with 8 bases matching TRBD1. This CDR3 contains 15 residues. Germline CDR1 WNHNN, CDR2 SYGVQD (reference sequence). Trimming removed 3 bases from V and 10 bases from J; junction bases left unmatched: 11. CDR3 DNA: TGCGCCAGCAGTGATGGACAGGGTAATAGTCGGGAGCAGTTCTTC. Translated: CASSDGQGNSREQFF.

This clone appeared a few times. V gene TRBV7-9 combines with J gene TRBJ2-7; tentatively, D is TRBD2 (6 bases). Germline CDR1 and CDR2: SEHNR and FQNEAQ (reference sequence). V was pared by 2 bases and J by 7 bases, with 18 bases between. The CDR3 totals 15 residues. CDR3 nucleotide sequence: TGTGCCAGCAGCTTAACTCGGACGCCCGCGGGAGAGCAGTACTTC. This translates into CASSLTRTPAGEQYF.

Only one count was recorded for this clone. The rearrangement uses TRBV5-1 and TRBJ1-2, with TRBD1 matching 7 bases. After removal of 4 bases from V and 2 bases from J, the junction contained 8 bases not matched to a gene. This CDR3 is 15 amino acids long. CDR1 is SGHRS and CDR2 is YFSETQ in the germline V gene. The CDR3: CASSESGTVNYGYTF. The CDR3 nucleotides read TGCGCCAGCAGCGAATCCGGGACAGTCAACTATGGCTACACCTTC.